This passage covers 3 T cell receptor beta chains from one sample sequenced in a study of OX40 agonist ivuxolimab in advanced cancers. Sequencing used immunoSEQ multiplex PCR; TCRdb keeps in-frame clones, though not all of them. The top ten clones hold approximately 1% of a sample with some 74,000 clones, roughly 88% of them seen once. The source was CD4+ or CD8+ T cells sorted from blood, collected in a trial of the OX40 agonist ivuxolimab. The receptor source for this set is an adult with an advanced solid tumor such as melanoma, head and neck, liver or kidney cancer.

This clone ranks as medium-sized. The CDR3 DNA follows: TGTGCCAGCAGCCCAAAAGGCGGGGAGAACACTGAAGCTTTCTTT. Protein product: CASSPKGGENTEAFF. The rearrangement joins TRBV7-3 to TRBJ1-1; D not certain. Trimming took off 5 bases at V and 1 base at J, with 14 bases between the two ends. The length of the CDR3 is 15 residues. Germline V gene data show CDR1 as SGHTA and CDR2 as FQGTGA.

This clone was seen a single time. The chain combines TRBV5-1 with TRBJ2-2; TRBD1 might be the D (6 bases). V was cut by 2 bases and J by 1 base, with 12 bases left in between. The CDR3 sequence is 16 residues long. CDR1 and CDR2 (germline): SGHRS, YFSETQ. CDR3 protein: CASSFRDTRNTGELFF. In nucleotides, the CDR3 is TGCGCCAGCAGCTTTAGGGACACCCGGAACACCGGGGAGCTGTTTTTT.

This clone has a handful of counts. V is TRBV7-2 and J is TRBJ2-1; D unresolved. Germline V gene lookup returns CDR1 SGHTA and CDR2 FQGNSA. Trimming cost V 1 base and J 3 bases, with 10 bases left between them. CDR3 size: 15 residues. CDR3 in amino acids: CASSLVTNSYNEQFF. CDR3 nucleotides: TGTGCCAGCAGCTTAGTAACTAACAGCTACAATGAGCAGTTCTTC.